These T cell receptor beta chains were read from a single sample in a study of cytomegalovirus exposure and HLA in healthy donors. Some clones are missing from TCRdb's copy, which holds only in-frame ones; the method was immunoSEQ multiplex PCR. The sample lists about 250,000 clones, around 65% occurring once. The sample was PBMCs. All receptors derive from a female donor in good health and CMV-seronegative. Each CDR3 is given with its conserved first and last residue. Fields, in order: V gene, clone size, J gene, CDR3 protein. Clone size is not always given. Where it is, it says once, few, many or a class for expanded clones.

TRBV5-1	NA	TRBJ2-1	CASSSGLAGVNEQFF
TRBV5-1	NA	NA	CASSVTGQGAPYEQYF
TRBV5-1	once	TRBJ1-1	CASSFQGGNTEAFF
TRBV19	NA	TRBJ1-5	CASSIRRDQPQHF
TRBV18	NA	TRBJ1-5	CASSRGQGYQPQHF
TRBV28	NA	TRBJ1-2	CASSLISQGWDYGYTF
TRBV29-1	NA	TRBJ2-5	CSVAAGVRETQYF
TRBV7-6	few	TRBJ2-3	CASSLGQGVSDTQYF
TRBV7-8	NA	TRBJ2-3	CASSVTSGSGTDTQYF
TRBV18	once	TRBJ2-5	CASSPPVAGAQETQYF
TRBV10-3	few	TRBJ1-5	CAISEGGGGQPQHF
TRBV5-6	NA	TRBJ1-1	CASSLGPGAWSEAFF
TRBV15	NA	TRBJ2-3	CATSRVQGRTDTQYF
TRBV18	few	TRBJ1-4	CASSPGSANEKLFF
TRBV9	NA	TRBJ2-1	CASSGYSGLAGDEQFF
TRBV10-1	NA	TRBJ1-3	CASSPEGYRNTIYF
TRBV29-1	NA	TRBJ1-2	CSVEGGGGRGNYGYTF
TRBV6-1	few	TRBJ1-5	CASSEEDRSNQPQHF
TRBV18	NA	TRBJ1-5	CASSPWENQPQHF
TRBV7-9	NA	TRBJ1-2	CASSWTDLGGYTF
TRBV7-6	NA	TRBJ2-7	CASSLRAISGRRHEQYF
TRBV29-1	NA	TRBJ2-5	CSVAPGLAGAETQYF
TRBV2	NA	TRBJ2-3	CASSEGQGAGDTQYF
TRBV27	NA	TRBJ2-1	CASSLTGQAYNEQFF
TRBV27	NA	TRBJ2-2	CASSWAGAGELFF
TRBV7-2	NA	TRBJ1-2	CASSLGPRGNYGYTF
TRBV7-8	NA	TRBJ2-7	CASSLAKAGGPYEQYF
TRBV18	NA	TRBJ1-5	CASSPSGGNQPQHF
TRBV5-4	NA	TRBJ2-1	CASSSLLAGSNEQFF
TRBV19	NA	TRBJ2-7	CASSMVSSYEQYF
TRBV28	NA	TRBJ2-3	CASSPRTSGVTDTQYF
TRBV5-1	NA	TRBJ2-3	CASKTGVGTDTQYF
TRBV15	NA	TRBJ1-5	CATSRDQGSGQPQHF
TRBV5-1	NA	TRBJ1-2	CASSPTHWDRGYYGYTF
TRBV19	NA	TRBJ2-1	CASSILAGPTAPYNEQFF
TRBV7-9	NA	TRBJ2-2	CASSLFAGGTGELFF
TRBV5-1	once	TRBJ2-1	CASSTQGQGVNEQFF
TRBV12-5	NA	TRBJ1-1	CASGLNLRGLAANTEAFF
TRBV12-2	NA	TRBJ2-1	CASRLKVPGASGRACHNEQFF
TRBV6-5	NA	TRBJ2-7	CASSSGTGAREQYF
TRBV28	NA	TRBJ1-2	CASTPAGGQIYGHTF
TRBV4-1	NA	TRBJ2-5	CASSPGAGTSGSGETQYF
TRBV5-1	NA	TRBJ2-2	CASSPGGRTGLRGEELFF
TRBV25-1	NA	TRBJ1-2	CASSDSGGGYTF
TRBV10-1	NA	TRBJ1-5	CASSEPGGPQHF
TRBV6-1	NA	TRBJ2-3	CASTPRAGADTQYF
TRBV11-1	NA	TRBJ2-2	CASSPPGQGNTGELFF
TRBV2	NA	NA	CASLGRESSYEQYF
TRBV6-5	NA	TRBJ2-3	CADSGGSRKGGTQYF
TRBV2	NA	TRBJ2-7	CASSDWAPETGGTYEQYF